The TCR beta chain described here comes from a study of response to subunit inactivated influenza vaccine. Whole-study results and caveats: New T cells are recruited in small numbers by each seasonal influenza vaccination, according to the authors' suggestion.

The CDR3 is 14 residues long. In germline, CDR1 is KGHDR, CDR2 SFDVKD. Trimming stripped 3 bases from V and 5 bases from J, with 9 bases between. Notes on this clonotype: Its antigen is as yet unknown.

MiXCR, run by TCRdb on the RT-PCR reads, gives a single entry per CDR3 protein. Among 700,000 to 900,000 distinct CDR3 sequences listed, 20% to 25% were seen once. This clonotype was obtained from a man in his fifties who received an inactivated influenza vaccine. V usage is TRBV24-1 and J usage is TRBJ2-2, with D tentatively TRBD1 (6 bases). The sample consisted of PBMCs from blood, taken 4 to 6 days after vaccination. DNA of the CDR3: TGTGCCACCAGTGATCCCAGGGGTACCGGGGAGCTGTTTTTT. This codes for CATSDPRGTGELFF.